This record concerns one TCR beta chain sequence. Its antigen is undetermined. The data were obtained in a study of OX40 agonist ivuxolimab in advanced cancers. The wider study: Males comprised about 84% of the group, whose mean age was roughly 60 years (range roughly 20 to 85). The eligibility criteria allowed prior anti-PD-1, anti-PD-L1 or anti-CTLA-4 therapy, and 40% had some.

Overall study results and limits: With doses of 0.1-3.0 mg/kg, partial responders showed among the lowest clonal expansion.

The protocol was immunoSEQ multiplex PCR, while the TCRdb copy is restricted to in-frame clones and leaves out a portion. The sample carries 55,000 to 75,000 clones, more than 70% recorded once. CDR1 and CDR2 (germline): MNHEY, SVGAGI. This CDR3 has 14 residues. The ends were cut back, 2 bases at V and 6 bases at J, with 10 bases in the middle. The sequence was collected from an adult with an advanced solid tumor such as melanoma, head and neck, liver or kidney cancer. Source: CD4+ or CD8+ T cells sorted from blood, taken in a trial of the OX40 agonist ivuxolimab. The chain joins TRBV6-5 to TRBJ1-4; D might be TRBD1 (5 bases). The chain's CDR3 is CASSYGGSDEKLFF. The DNA for the CDR3 is TGTGCCAGCAGTTACGGGGGGAGCGATGAAAAACTGTTTTTT.